This T cell receptor gamma chain was captured in a study of intestinal T cells in coeliac disease. At the level of the study: TRG cohort coeliac patients averaged about 17 years; controls averaged roughly 59.

About eleven formalin-fixed paraffin-embedded scrolls, each 5 µm thick, supplied each case's genomic DNA. The samples were fully anonymised formalin-fixed paraffin-embedded duodenal biopsies left over from diagnostic use. Study-level points and caveats: TRG clustering correctly classified 51 of 54 biopsies (approximately 94%). Repeated CDR3 amino acid sequences could not be told from PCR duplicates.

LymphoTrack primers amplified TRG sequences from about 0.2 ug of biopsy DNA. TCRdb re-called the multiplex PCR reads via CATT. The sample yields 800 or so gamma-chain clones, 48% seen once. This CDR3 contains 14 residues. Trimming at V came to 8 bases and at J to 3 bases, leaving 11 bases not matched to a gene. This clone was counted a few times. Its antigen is currently unknown. This sequence originates from a human donor with celiac disease. The chain carries TRGV10 and TRGJ1 or TRGJ2. TRGV10 is treated as an ORF (open reading frame) with a function not yet certain. The sequencing sample was made of a duodenal biopsy. The CDR3 loop is CAAWDYPGYYKKLF. CDR3 nucleotides: TGTGCTGCGTGGGATTATCCCGGTTATTATAAGAAACTCTTT.